One and the same sample provided the 9 T cell receptor beta chains below, sequenced in a study of identifying expanded T cells in peripheral blood. Repertoires were generated with immunoSEQ multiplex PCR, while TCRdb's copy carries only in-frame clones and drops some. The table has 60,000 to 65,000 clones, about 80% seen once. Sequencing was done on a sample of blood. The receptors originated from a person aged 18 to 70 in good health.

This rearrangement joins TRBV2 to TRBJ2-2, with 13 bases aligning to TRBD2. Losses at the gene ends were 5 bases for V and 5 bases for J; bases not matched to a gene: 2. The CDR3 is made up of 15 amino acids. Germline V lookup: CDR1 SNHLY, CDR2 FYNNEI. The CDR3 spells CASSLLAGGTGELFF. CDR3 nucleotide sequence: TGTGCCAGCAGTCTACTAGCGGGGGGGACCGGGGAGCTGTTTTTT.

The rearrangement joins TRBV7-2 to TRBJ2-5; D perhaps matches TRBD1 (5 bases). The CDR3 is made up of 15 amino acids. V was shortened by 5 bases and J by 7 bases, with 20 bases between the two germline ends. CDR1 and CDR2 from the germline V gene are SGHTA and FQGNSA. The CDR3 here is CASSPLVRGTGTQYF. CDR3 sequence (DNA): TGTGCCAGCAGCCCCCTAGTTAGGGGAACAGGGACCCAGTACTTC.

This clone was seen only a few times. The chain has TRBV9 and TRBJ2-1; possibly TRBD1 for D (6 bases). This CDR3 has 16 amino acids. V dropped 6 bases and J dropped 4 bases, with 20 bases sitting between them. Germline V gene lookup returns CDR1 SGDLS and CDR2 YYNGEE. CDR3 in DNA: TGTGCCAGCACCCGTAGCCTTCCAGGGGCGTACAATGAGCAGTTCTTC. The encoded protein is CASTRSLPGAYNEQFF.

The rearrangement joins TRBV10-1 to TRBJ1-1, with 7 bases matching TRBD1. V trimming: 0 bases; J trimming: 5 bases; junction bases outside the gene matches: 6. In germline, CDR1 is WNHNN, CDR2 SYGVQD (reference sequence). This CDR3 comprises 15 residues. The CDR3 region has the DNA TGCGCCAGCAGTGAGTCGGACAGGTCAGGGACTGAAGCTTTCTTT. Its protein is CASSESDRSGTEAFF.

V usage is TRBV5-1 and J usage is TRBJ2-5, with D tentatively TRBD2 (6 bases). CDR3 length: 14 amino acids. Trimming shortened V by 0 bases and J by 7 bases, and 13 bases separated the two germline ends. Germline V lookup: CDR1 SGHRS, CDR2 YFSETQ. CDR3 sequence reads: CASSLVGTEGTQYF. For the CDR3, the DNA is TGCGCCAGCAGCTTGGTTGGGACGGAGGGGACCCAGTACTTC.

V usage is TRBV27 and J usage is TRBJ1-1, with D possibly being TRBD1 (5 bases). V was trimmed by 1 base and J by 0 bases, leaving 15 bases between them. The length of the CDR3 is 17 residues. CDR1 MNHEY and CDR2 SMNVEV come from the germline V gene (reference sequence). CDR3: CASSLYGLGGVNTEAFF. In DNA, the CDR3 is TGTGCCAGCAGTTTATATGGGCTCGGGGGGGTGAACACTGAAGCTTTCTTT.

This CDR3 reads CASSLLPRTEVPGNTIYF. In DNA form, the CDR3 reads TGTGCCAGCTCACTACTGCCTAGGACAGAAGTACCTGGAAACACCATATATTTT. V usage is TRBV18 and J usage is TRBJ1-3, with D maybe TRBD1 (6 bases). CDR3 length: 18 residues. Germline V gene lookup returns CDR1 KGHSH and CDR2 LQKENI. V was pared by 4 bases and J by 2 bases, with 21 bases between. Combining the CDR3 with reference TRBV18 and TRBJ1-3 gives the whole variable domain NAGVMQNPRHLVRRRGQEARLRCSPMKGHSHVYWYRQLPEEGLKFMVYLQKENIIDESGMPKERFSAEFPKEGPSILRIQQVVRGDSAAYFCASSLLPRTEVPGNTIYFGEGSWLTVV.

The chain is built from TRBV5-1 and TRBJ1-5; 8 nucleotides agree with TRBD1. The ends lost 8 bases at V and 3 bases at J; junction bases unmatched: 10. Germline V gene lookup returns CDR1 SGHRS and CDR2 YFSETQ. This CDR3 spans 15 amino acids. The CDR3 sequence is CARKKDRVDNQPQHF. Here the CDR3 DNA reads TGCGCCAGGAAGAAGGACAGGGTGGACAATCAGCCCCAGCATTTT.

The J gene is TRBJ2-1, the V gene TRBV15; D may be TRBD2 (5 bases). In germline, CDR1 is LNHNV, CDR2 YYDKDF (reference sequence). V lost 5 bases and J 5 bases, leaving 16 bases between the germline ends. CDR3 size: 15 residues. The CDR3 spells CATSRLISGNNEQFF. The CDR3 nucleotides are TGTGCCACCAGCCGGTTGATATCGGGGAACAATGAGCAGTTCTTC.